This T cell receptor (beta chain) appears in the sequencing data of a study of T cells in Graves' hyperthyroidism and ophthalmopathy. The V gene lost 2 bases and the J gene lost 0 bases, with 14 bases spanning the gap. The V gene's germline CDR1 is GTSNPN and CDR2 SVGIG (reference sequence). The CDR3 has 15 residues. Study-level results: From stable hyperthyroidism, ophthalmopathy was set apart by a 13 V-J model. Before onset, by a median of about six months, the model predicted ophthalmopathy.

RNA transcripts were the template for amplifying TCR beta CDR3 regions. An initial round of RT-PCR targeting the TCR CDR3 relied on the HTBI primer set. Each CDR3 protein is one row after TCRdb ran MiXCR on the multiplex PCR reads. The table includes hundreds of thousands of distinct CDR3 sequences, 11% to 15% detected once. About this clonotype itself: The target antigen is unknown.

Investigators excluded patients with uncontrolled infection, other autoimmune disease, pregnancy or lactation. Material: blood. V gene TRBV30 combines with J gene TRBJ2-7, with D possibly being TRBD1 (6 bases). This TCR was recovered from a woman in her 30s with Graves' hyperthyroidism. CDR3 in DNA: TGTGCCTGGAGTCTCGGGGACACCATCTCCTACGAGCAGTACTTC. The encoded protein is CAWSLGDTISYEQYF.